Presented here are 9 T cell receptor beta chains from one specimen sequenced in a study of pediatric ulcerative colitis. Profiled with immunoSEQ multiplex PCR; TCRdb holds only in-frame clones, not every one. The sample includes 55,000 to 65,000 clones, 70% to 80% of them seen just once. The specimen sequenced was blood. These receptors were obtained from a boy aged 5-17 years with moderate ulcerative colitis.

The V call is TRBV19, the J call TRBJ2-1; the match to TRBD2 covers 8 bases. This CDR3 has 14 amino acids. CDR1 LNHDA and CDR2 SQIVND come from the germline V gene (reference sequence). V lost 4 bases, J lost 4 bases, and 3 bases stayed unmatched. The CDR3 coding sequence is TGTGCCAGTAGTACCGGGAGGGATTACAATGAGCAGTTCTTC. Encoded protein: CASSTGRDYNEQFF.

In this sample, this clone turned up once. As DNA, the CDR3 is TGCGCCAGCAGCCAAGATCCGCCAGGCACTAATGAAAAACTGTTTTTT. It is translated as CASSQDPPGTNEKLFF. The rearrangement joins TRBV4-1 to TRBJ1-4; no clear D. Germline loops: CDR1 MGHRA, CDR2 YSYEKL. Deletions cut 0 bases from V and 2 bases from J, with 10 bases between. The CDR3 is made up of 16 amino acids.

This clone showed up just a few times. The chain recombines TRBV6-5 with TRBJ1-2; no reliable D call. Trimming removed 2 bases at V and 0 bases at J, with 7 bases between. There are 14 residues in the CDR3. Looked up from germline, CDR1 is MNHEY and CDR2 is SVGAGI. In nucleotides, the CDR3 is TGTGCCAGCAGTTACAGGAGTGCTAACTATGGCTACACCTTC. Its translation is CASSYRSANYGYTF.

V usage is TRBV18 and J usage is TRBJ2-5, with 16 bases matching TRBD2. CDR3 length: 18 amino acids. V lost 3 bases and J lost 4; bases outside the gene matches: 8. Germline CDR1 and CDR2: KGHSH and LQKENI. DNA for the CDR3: TGTGCCAGCTCACCCTTACCGGGACTAGCGGGAGGGTCAGAGACCCAGTACTTC. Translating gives CASSPLPGLAGGSETQYF.

DNA of the CDR3: TGTGCCAGCAGCGTGGCCCACCGGGTCACTGAAGCTTTCTTT. Translated: CASSVAHRVTEAFF. The chain carries TRBV9 and TRBJ1-1, with no clear D. V was pared by 2 bases and J by 4 bases, with 12 bases between. Germline V gene lookup returns CDR1 SGDLS and CDR2 YYNGEE. The CDR3 spans 14 residues.

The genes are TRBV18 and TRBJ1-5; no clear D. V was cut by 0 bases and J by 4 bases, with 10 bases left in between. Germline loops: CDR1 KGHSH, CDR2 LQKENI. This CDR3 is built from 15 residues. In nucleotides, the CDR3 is TGTGCCAGCTCACCACCGATAACATCTAATCAGCCCCAGCATTTT. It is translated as CASSPPITSNQPQHF.

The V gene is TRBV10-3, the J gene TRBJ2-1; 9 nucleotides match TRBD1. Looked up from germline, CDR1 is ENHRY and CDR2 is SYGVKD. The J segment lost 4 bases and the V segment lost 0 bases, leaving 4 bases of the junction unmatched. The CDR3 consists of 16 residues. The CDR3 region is CAISESAGQGYNEQFF. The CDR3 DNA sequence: TGTGCCATCAGTGAGTCGGCAGGACAGGGGTACAATGAGCAGTTCTTC.

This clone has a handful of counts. The CDR3 DNA is TGCGCCAGCAGCTCCCCGAGGGCAGGGCTAGCCGGGGAGCTGTTTTTT. Amino acid sequence: CASSSPRAGLAGELFF. The chain employs TRBV5-1 and TRBJ2-2; D may be TRBD1 or TRBD2 (5 bases each). The CDR3 spans 16 residues. V dropped 3 bases and J dropped 6 bases, with 18 bases sitting between them. CDR1 and CDR2 (germline): SGHRS, YFSETQ.

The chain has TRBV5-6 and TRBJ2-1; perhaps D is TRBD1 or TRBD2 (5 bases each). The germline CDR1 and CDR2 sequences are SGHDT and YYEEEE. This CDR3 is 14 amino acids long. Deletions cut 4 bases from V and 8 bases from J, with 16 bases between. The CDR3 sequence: CASSGAGALDEQFF. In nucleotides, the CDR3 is TGTGCCAGCAGCGGGGCCGGGGCCTTAGATGAGCAGTTCTTC.